Given below is one T cell receptor beta chain in context. These data belong to a study of shared clonotypes between healthy human individuals. Across the study: The study enrolled two women and three men aged 18 to 49.

CD45RO-negative CD8 cells positively selected for CCR7 made up the naive population, which excluded terminally differentiated effector memory CD45RA+ cells. V was pared by 0 bases and J by 4 bases, with 11 bases between. The CDR3 spans 15 residues. Germline assignment: CDR1 SGDLS and CDR2 YYNGEE. TCRdb keeps only in-frame clones here, not all; method: immunoSEQ multiplex PCR. The sample lists about 580,000 clones; roughly 98% were seen once. The source material was naive CD8+ T cells sorted from blood. The chain uses TRBV9 and TRBJ2-1; possible D gene TRBD2, 5 bases. The receptor's source is a man under 40 in good health. In DNA, the CDR3 is TGTGCCAGCAGCGTAGGGGAGAATCTGTACAATGAGCAGTTCTTC. Encoded protein: CASSVGENLYNEQFF.